This TCR beta chain was recorded in a study of T cell responses to AZD1222 COVID-19 vaccine. Study findings and constraints: The study found Spike-specific TCR breadth and depth rose after two AZD1222 doses.

The germline V gene encodes CDR1 SGHDN and CDR2 FVKESK. With 5 bases clipped from V and 6 bases from J, the junction kept 10 bases outside the gene matches. The CDR3 has 15 residues. Concerning this clone itself: As yet, its antigen is unknown.

Measured with immunoSEQ multiplex PCR; TCRdb has only the in-frame clones, and not every one. The sample shows some 100,000 clones, about 89% of them seen only once. The chain recombines TRBV14 with TRBJ2-1; 7 positions agree with TRBD1. The sequencing used peripheral blood, collected 28 days after the second AZD1222 dose. The source of this sequence is an adult who received the AZD1222 COVID-19 vaccine. The CDR3 sequence is CASSLRQGGRNEQFF. CDR3 in DNA: TGTGCCAGCAGCTTACGACAAGGGGGCCGCAATGAGCAGTTCTTC.